Listed below are T cell receptor beta chains from one sample, sequenced in a study of cytomegalovirus exposure and HLA in healthy donors. Clones were read by immunoSEQ multiplex PCR, and TCRdb kept only the in-frame ones, dropping some. The sample records around 250,000 clones, approximately 91% being singletons. Source material: PBMCs. These TCRs come from a girl aged 2 to 10 in good health and CMV-seronegative. CDR3s include the opening cysteine and the closing phenylalanine or tryptophan. Each record gives: D gene, J gene, V gene, clone size, CDR3 protein, CDR3 DNA. A D gene is named only where the DNA matches it firmly. Clone size is given for some rows only: seen once, a few or many times, or a class if the clone is expanded.

TRBD2 | TRBJ2-5 | TRBV6-5 | once | CASRPSRTRMETQYF | TGTGCCAGCAGACCCTCGAGGACTAGGATGGAGACCCAGTACTTC
TRBD1 | TRBJ1-4 | TRBV6-6 | once | CASSYLGQGAEKLFF | TGTGCCAGCAGTTACCTTGGACAGGGAGCTGAAAAACTGTTTTTT
TRBD1 | TRBJ1-1 | TRBV5-4 | few | CASSLISGGGYTEAFF | TGTGCCAGCAGCCTCATTTCAGGGGGCGGGTACACTGAAGCTTTCTTT
TRBD1 | TRBJ2-2 | TRBV6-4 | . | CASRLTGVTGELFF | TGTGCCAGCAGATTAACAGGGGTCACCGGGGAGCTGTTTTTT
. | TRBJ1-3 | TRBV2 | . | CASVLSGNTIYF | TGTGCCAGCGTACTCTCTGGAAACACCATATATTTT
TRBD1 | TRBJ1-4 | TRBV4-1 | . | CASSQDIQTGGDTEKLFF | TGCGCCAGCAGCCAGGACATTCAGACAGGGGGCGATACTGAAAAACTGTTTTTT
TRBD2 | TRBJ2-7 | TRBV9 | . | CASSVDPLAGALGHNEQYF | TGTGCCAGCAGCGTAGATCCCCTAGCGGGGGCCTTAGGACATAACGAGCAGTACTTC
. | TRBJ1-2 | TRBV11-2 | . | CASSSESYGYTF | TGTGCCAGCAGCTCCGAGAGCTATGGCTACACCTTC
TRBD1 | TRBJ1-1 | TRBV5-1 | . | CASSPTGVEAFF | TGCGCCAGCAGCCCCACAGGGGTCGAAGCTTTCTTT
. | TRBJ1-3 | TRBV18 | . | CASSPRRQEISGNTIYF | TGTGCCAGCTCACCACGTAGACAGGAGATCTCTGGAAACACCATATATTTT
. | TRBJ2-1 | TRBV27 | . | CASSLQGSYNEQFF | TGTGCCAGCAGTTTACAGGGTTCCTACAATGAGCAGTTCTTC
TRBD1 | TRBJ2-7 | TRBV30 | once | CAWRSGQGYEQYF | TGTGCCTGGAGGTCGGGACAGGGATACGAGCAGTACTTC
TRBD1 | TRBJ2-5 | TRBV15 | . | CATSRDQGEGETQYF | TGTGCCACCAGCAGAGATCAGGGGGAAGGGGAGACCCAGTACTTC
TRBD1 | TRBJ1-4 | TRBV11-2 | . | CASSFPKGGQIEKLFF | TGTGCCAGCAGCTTCCCAAAAGGGGGACAGATTGAAAAACTGTTTTTT
. | TRBJ2-7 | TRBV13 | . | CASSLTPYEQYF | TGTGCCAGCAGCCTCACTCCCTACGAGCAGTACTTC
TRBD2 | TRBJ2-1 | TRBV6-4 | . | CASSEASGGKGGEQFF | TGTGCCAGCAGTGAGGCTAGCGGGGGGAAAGGTGGTGAGCAGTTCTTC
. | TRBJ2-1 | TRBV7-8 | . | CASLGAFEQFF | TGTGCCAGCCTAGGGGCCTTTGAGCAGTTCTTC
TRBD1 | TRBJ2-7 | TRBV10-3 | . | CAISDGPTGGYEQYF | TGTGCCATCAGTGACGGGCCGACAGGGGGCTACGAGCAGTACTTC
TRBD1 | TRBJ1-2 | TRBV25-1 | once | CASSLTGNGYTF | TGTGCCAGCAGTCTGACAGGGAATGGCTACACCTTC
. | TRBJ1-1 | TRBV10-3 | . | CAIKFRPGYGEAFF | TGTGCCATCAAATTCAGGCCAGGGTACGGTGAAGCTTTCTTT
TRBD2 | TRBJ2-3 | TRBV30 | . | CACLTSSSTDTQYF | TGTGCCTGCCTGACTAGCAGTAGCACAGATACGCAGTATTTT
. | TRBJ1-1 | TRBV29-1 | . | CSVEDSGRGDTEAFF | TGCAGCGTTGAAGATTCTGGCAGGGGAGACACTGAAGCTTTCTTT
TRBD1 | TRBJ1-1 | TRBV29-1 | . | CSVGQGANTEAFF | TGCAGCGTTGGACAGGGGGCGAACACTGAAGCTTTCTTT
TRBD2 | TRBJ2-1 | TRBV5-1 | . | CASSLFPTSGGASEQFF | TGCGCCAGCAGCCTCTTTCCGACTAGCGGGGGGGCGAGCGAGCAGTTCTTC
. | TRBJ2-7 | TRBV29-1 | . | CSALDSFYEQYF | TGCAGCGCCTTGGACAGCTTCTACGAGCAGTACTTC
. | TRBJ1-6 | TRBV2 | . | CASSAGTAHHF | TGTGCCAGCAGCGCCGGGACTGCGCACCACTTT
TRBD1 | TRBJ1-1 | TRBV29-1 | . | CSVRPGQQAFF | TGCAGCGTCCGCCCGGGACAGCAAGCTTTCTTT
. | TRBJ2-5 | TRBV29-1 | . | CSVVGGNQETQYF | TGCAGCGTTGTAGGCGGAAACCAAGAGACCCAGTACTTC
. | TRBJ1-1 | TRBV6-5 | . | CASSYKGVGVNTEAFF | TGTGCCAGCAGTTACAAGGGGGTAGGAGTGAACACTGAAGCTTTCTTT
. | TRBJ1-4 | TRBV30 | . | CAWSKPSWGGKNEKLFF | TGTGCCTGGAGTAAGCCCTCGTGGGGCGGGAAGAATGAAAAACTGTTTTTT
TRBD2 | TRBJ2-1 | TRBV5-1 | . | CASSSGLAGGYNEQFF | TGCGCCAGCAGCTCCGGACTAGCGGGAGGTTACAATGAGCAGTTCTTC
. | TRBJ1-2 | TRBV29-1 | . | CSVEDRGQGSNYGYTF | TGCAGCGTTGAAGATCGTGGGCAGGGATCTAACTATGGCTACACCTTC
. | TRBJ1-2 | TRBV29-1 | . | CSVSGGDYGYTF | TGCAGCGTTTCTGGCGGTGACTATGGCTACACCTTC
. | TRBJ1-2 | TRBV28 | . | CACTSNYGYTF | TGTGCCTGCACCTCTAACTATGGCTACACCTTC
TRBD2 | TRBJ2-7 | TRBV5-6 | once | CASSGEGSYEQYF | TGTGCCAGCAGCGGGGAGGGCTCCTACGAGCAGTACTTC
TRBD2 | TRBJ2-1 | TRBV6-5 | once | CASSYSASGSNEQFF | TGTGCCAGCAGTTACTCGGCCAGCGGGAGTAATGAGCAGTTCTTC
. | TRBJ1-1 | TRBV20-1 | few | CSAERSSGAFF | TGCAGTGCAGAACGGAGCTCGGGAGCTTTCTTT
TRBD2 | TRBJ2-3 | TRBV23-1 | . | CASSQPLAGLDTQYF | TGCGCCAGCAGTCAACCGCTAGCGGGGTTGGATACGCAGTATTTT
TRBD1 | TRBJ1-1 | TRBV5-4 | few | CASSWGQLNTEAFF | TGTGCCAGCAGCTGGGGACAGCTGAACACTGAAGCTTTCTTT
. | TRBJ2-7 | TRBV30 | . | CAWSGGAYEQYF | TGTGCCTGGAGTGGCGGAGCGTACGAGCAGTACTTC
. | TRBJ2-7 | TRBV7-9 | once | CASSFSQLNYEQYF | TGTGCCAGCAGCTTTTCACAGCTGAACTACGAGCAGTACTTC
. | TRBJ1-1 | TRBV7-7 | . | CASSLSVNTEAFF | TGTGCCAGCAGCTTATCAGTGAACACTGAAGCTTTCTTT
. | TRBJ1-3 | TRBV19 | . | CATAEPGMAAGGNTIYF | TGTGCCACCGCTGAACCAGGAATGGCGGCGGGTGGAAACACCATATATTTT
. | TRBJ2-2 | TRBV11-1 | . | CASSRIPGLNTGELFF | TGTGCCAGCAGCCGAATCCCGGGACTCAACACCGGGGAGCTGTTTTTT
TRBD2 | TRBJ2-1 | TRBV7-2 | . | CASSLNEAGGWYEQFF | TGTGCCAGCAGCTTAAACGAAGCGGGGGGTTGGTATGAGCAGTTCTTC
. | TRBJ2-1 | TRBV29-1 | . | CSVGSWGDDGRQFF | TGCAGCGTTGGGAGTTGGGGAGATGATGGACGGCAGTTCTTC
TRBD1 | TRBJ1-5 | TRBV27 | . | CASSTPGQTHLPNSNQPQHF | TGTGCCAGCAGCACCCCGGGACAGACCCACTTACCCAATAGCAATCAGCCCCAGCATTTT
. | TRBJ2-2 | TRBV9 | . | CASSVAVTGELFF | TGTGCCAGCAGCGTAGCAGTAACCGGGGAGCTGTTTTTT
TRBD1 | TRBJ2-7 | TRBV28 | . | CASSLPTGLEQYF | TGTGCCAGCAGTTTACCGACAGGGCTCGAGCAGTACTTC
. | TRBJ2-7 | TRBV6-4 | . | CASSVTPAQEQYF | TGTGCCAGCAGTGTGACTCCCGCCCAGGAGCAGTACTTC